The present T cell receptor beta chain was sequenced within a study of cytomegalovirus exposure and HLA in healthy donors. Study-level points and caveats: Within an earlier analysis, most TCR beta V segments proved productive either about 90% or about 30% of the time. Investigators reported 164 TCR beta chains as tied to cytomegalovirus.

Turning to this clone: Its matching antigen is unknown.

Germline lookup yields CDR1 SGHNT and CDR2 YYREEE (reference sequence). After removal of 0 bases from V and 2 bases from J, the junction contained 3 bases not matched to a gene. This CDR3 has 15 residues. The study ran its PCR with 60 Vbeta and 13 Jbeta primers. TCRdb's copy holds only in-frame clones and misses some; the assay was immunoSEQ multiplex PCR. The sample records more than 150,000 clones, approximately 73% being singletons. V usage is TRBV5-4 and J usage is TRBJ2-5; 8 nucleotides agree with TRBD2. This TCR was sampled from a woman in her thirties in good health and CMV-seropositive. What was sequenced was PBMCs. This CDR3 reads CASSLASGPQETQYF. The CDR3, as DNA: TGTGCCAGCAGCTTGGCTAGCGGGCCACAAGAGACCCAGTACTTC.